Listed here are 25 T cell receptor beta chains from one sample, sequenced in a study of blood T cell repertoires in COVID-19. Sequencing used immunoSEQ multiplex PCR; TCRdb keeps in-frame clones, though not all of them. This sample yields approximately 150,000 clones, of which approximately 90% are seen a single time; almost 5% belongs to the top ten. The specimen was peripheral blood. These receptors originate from a man aged 18 to 30 with COVID-19, enrolled during active disease.

The V call is TRBV28, the J call TRBJ2-7; no clear D gene. This CDR3 spans 13 amino acids. CDR1 and CDR2 (germline): MDHEN, SYDVKM. Trimming pared 2 bases from V and 4 bases from J, leaving 9 bases between. The CDR3 protein is CASSLRVSYEQYF. Here the CDR3 DNA reads TGTGCCAGCAGTTTACGGGTCTCTTACGAGCAGTACTTC.

This chain uses TRBV4-3 with TRBJ2-7; weak D call: TRBD1 (6 bases). Trimming removed 0 bases from V and 5 bases from J, with 14 bases in between. Germline-derived CDR1 and CDR2 are LGHNA and YSLEER. The CDR3 contains 15 residues. The CDR3, as DNA: TGCGCCAGCAGCCAAGATCGGTCAGGGGTAAACGAGCAGTACTTC. It specifies CASSQDRSGVNEQYF.

A few counts support this clone. V gene TRBV6-6 combines with J gene TRBJ2-7; TRBD2 aligns across 10 bases. Germline trimming cut 5 bases from V and 0 bases from J; bases unmatched to any gene: 10. Per germline, CDR1 MNHNY and CDR2 SVGAGI (reference sequence). The CDR3 loop spans 17 amino acids. The CDR3: CASSPGLAFRSSYEQYF. In nucleotides, the CDR3 is TGTGCCAGCAGTCCGGGACTAGCGTTTAGGAGCTCCTACGAGCAGTACTTC.

The rearrangement links TRBV28 to TRBJ2-5; D is uncertain. Trimming pared 2 bases from V and 5 bases from J, leaving 9 bases between. The CDR3 spans 13 residues. The germline V gene has CDR1 MDHEN and CDR2 SYDVKM. The CDR3 region has the DNA TGTGCCAGCAGTTTACTTCGTCGGGAGACCCAGTACTTC. This sequence encodes CASSLLRRETQYF.

The V gene is TRBV10-2, the J gene TRBJ2-7; D may be TRBD1 (5 bases). The length of the CDR3 is 12 residues. V was shortened by 10 bases and J by 5 bases, with 15 bases between the two germline ends. Germline lookup yields CDR1 WSHSY and CDR2 SAAADI. The CDR3 is CATLGLADEQYF. CDR3 bases: TGCGCCACCCTGGGGCTGGCCGACGAGCAGTACTTC.

This chain links TRBV21-1 with TRBJ1-2; the D segment call TRBD1 is taken from the table without a DNA check. TRBV21-1 is classified as a pseudogene. The CDR3 has 17 amino acids. CDR3 DNA sequence: TGTGCCAGCAGCTCCGAGGACAGGGTGGTAGATGACTATGGCTACACCTTC. Protein sequence: CASSSEDRVVDDYGYTF.

This rearrangement joins TRBV7-7 to TRBJ2-2, with unresolved D. The CDR3 loop spans 15 amino acids. Trimming took 5 bases from V and 6 from J, leaving 16 bases between them. CDR1 is SSHAT, CDR2 FNYEAQ, per germline (reference sequence). In DNA, the CDR3 is TGTGCCAGCAGCCCTCGGAAAGCCGGGTCCGGGGAGCTGTTTTTT. Its translation is CASSPRKAGSGELFF.

This sequence joins TRBV27 and TRBJ2-2; D might be TRBD2 (6 bases). CDR1 MNHEY and CDR2 SMNVEV come from the germline V gene (reference sequence). The CDR3 sequence is 14 residues long. The V and J ends lost 3 bases and 5 bases respectively, with 10 bases between them. CDR3 sequence (DNA): TGTGCCAGCAGTTTGGGACTTATTACCGGGGAGCTGTTTTTT. Translation gives CASSLGLITGELFF.

CDR3 DNA: TGTGCCAGCAGTTTCTGGGTCGGGACAGCAACCTACAATGAGCAGTTCTTC. Translation: CASSFWVGTATYNEQFF. The J gene is TRBJ2-1, the V gene TRBV27; TRBD1 matches at 7 bases. The CDR3 covers 17 residues. In germline, CDR1 is MNHEY, CDR2 SMNVEV (reference sequence). V gave up 3 bases and J gave up 2 bases; unmatched junction bases: 10.

The rearrangement uses TRBV27 and TRBJ2-2, with D possibly matching TRBD2 (5 bases). Trimming pared 5 bases from V and 8 bases from J, leaving 12 bases between. The CDR3 runs 13 residues. Germline V gene sequence: CDR1 MNHEY, CDR2 SMNVEV (reference sequence). The CDR3 region is CASSEFGGGELFF. CDR3 nucleotide sequence: TGTGCCAGCAGTGAATTTGGAGGTGGGGAGCTGTTTTTT.

The chain recombines TRBV13 with TRBJ2-1, with a possible D match to TRBD1 (5 bases). The CDR3 extends over 13 amino acids. CDR1 is PRHDT, CDR2 FYEKMQ, per germline (reference sequence). Trimming stripped 3 bases from V and 9 bases from J, with 12 bases between. CDR3: CASSFHRRGEQFF. CDR3 sequence (DNA): TGTGCCAGCAGCTTTCACCGAAGGGGTGAGCAGTTCTTC.

The chain links TRBV11-2 to TRBJ2-7; D perhaps matches TRBD1 (6 bases). Trimming left V 4 bases short and J 2 bases short, with 9 bases between. In germline, CDR1 is SGHAT, CDR2 FQNNGV. The CDR3 length is 13 residues. CDR3 nucleotide sequence: TGTGCCAGCAGCTCGACAGGACCCTACGAGCAGTACTTC. It translates to CASSSTGPYEQYF.

The V gene is TRBV20-1, the J gene TRBJ1-5; a weak D match, TRBD1 (5 bases). The CDR3 has 13 amino acids. V was shortened by 3 bases and J by 7 bases, with 13 bases between the two germline ends. Germline CDR1 reads DFQATT; CDR2 reads SNEGSKA (reference sequence). CDR3 DNA sequence: TGCAGTGCTAGTGCGGGGGGAGACCAGCCCCAGCATTTT. This gives the protein CSASAGGDQPQHF.

This chain uses TRBV6-6 with TRBJ1-5; 9 bases align to TRBD1. The V gene end was trimmed by 5 bases and the J gene end by 0 bases; junction bases not matched to a gene: 8. The CDR3 sequence is 17 residues long. Germline V CDR1 and CDR2: MNHNY, SVGAGI (reference sequence). The CDR3 nucleotides are TGTGCCAGCAGTCCCACAGGGGGCCTTTATAGCAATCAGCCCCAGCATTTT. As protein: CASSPTGGLYSNQPQHF.

The gene calls are TRBV5-1 and TRBJ2-7; 10 bases line up with TRBD2. The trim removed 5 bases at V and 2 bases at J, leaving 7 bases unmatched. CDR3 size: 15 residues. Germline CDR1 reads SGHRS; CDR2 reads YFSETQ. CDR3 bases: TGCGCCAGCAGATTAGGACTAGCGGTGGCCTACGAGCAGTACTTC. The encoded protein is CASRLGLAVAYEQYF.

The chain carries TRBV7-2 and TRBJ1-2, with TRBD1 matching 7 bases. The CDR3 totals 17 residues. Germline CDR1 is SGHTA and CDR2 is FQGNSA. Trimming took 5 bases from V and 2 from J; bases not matched to a gene: 14. CDR3 sequence: CASSLFSHLQGNYGYTF. DNA for the CDR3: TGTGCCAGCAGCCTCTTTAGCCACCTACAGGGGAACTATGGCTACACCTTC.

The rearrangement links TRBV24-1 to TRBJ2-1, with D uncertain. The ends were cut back, 1 base at V and 0 bases at J, with 9 bases in the middle. The germline gives CDR1 KGHDR, CDR2 SFDVKD. The CDR3 consists of 16 residues. CDR3 sequence reads: CATSDFMAASYNEQFF. CDR3 DNA sequence: TGTGCCACCAGTGATTTTATGGCGGCCTCCTACAATGAGCAGTTCTTC.

The gene calls are TRBV7-6 and TRBJ2-1, with unresolved D. The germline V gene has CDR1 SGHVS and CDR2 FNYEAQ. The germline V and J ends were trimmed by 4 bases and 0 bases, with 16 bases remaining between them. The CDR3 runs to 17 residues. The CDR3 loop reads CASSSVYRGSSYNEQFF. The CDR3 region has the DNA TGTGCCAGCAGCTCGGTCTACCGCGGCAGCTCCTACAATGAGCAGTTCTTC.

The rearrangement uses TRBV5-4 and TRBJ2-1; TRBD2 matches at 10 bases. The length of the CDR3 is 18 residues. The junction had 11 bases not matched to a gene; V was cut back by 4 bases and J by 1 base. The germline gives CDR1 SGHNT, CDR2 YYREEE (reference sequence). The chain's CDR3 is CASSLGLAAMGSYNEQFF. The DNA for the CDR3 is TGTGCCAGCAGCCTAGGACTAGCGGCGATGGGGTCCTACAATGAGCAGTTCTTC.

The chain is built from TRBV19 and TRBJ1-2; the D gene is possibly TRBD1 (5 bases). The germline V gene encodes CDR1 LNHDA and CDR2 SQIVND (reference sequence). The CDR3 has 14 amino acids. Trimming left V 5 bases short and J 5 bases short, with 15 bases between. The CDR3 loop reads CASSLTSGSYGYTF. Here the CDR3 DNA reads TGTGCCAGTAGTCTGACCTCAGGGTCATATGGCTACACCTTC.

The rearrangement uses TRBV11-2 and TRBJ2-2; possible D gene TRBD2, 5 bases. The CDR3 loop spans 13 amino acids. Trimming shortened V by 5 bases and J by 6 bases, and 10 bases separated the two germline ends. Germline V lookup: CDR1 SGHAT, CDR2 FQNNGV. The chain's CDR3 is CASSTTRPGELFF. Written as DNA, the CDR3 is TGTGCCAGCAGCACCACTAGGCCCGGGGAGCTGTTTTTT.

J is TRBJ2-7 and V is TRBV13; the D gene is possibly TRBD1 (5 bases). There are 15 residues in the CDR3. Germline CDR1 and CDR2: PRHDT and FYEKMQ (reference sequence). V lost 1 base and J 0 bases, leaving 10 bases between the germline ends. The DNA for the CDR3 is TGTGCCAGCAGCTTAGTAAGCCAGGGCTCCTACGAGCAGTACTTC. Translating it yields CASSLVSQGSYEQYF.

The chain has TRBV28 and TRBJ1-4; D is uncertain. The germline V gene encodes CDR1 MDHEN and CDR2 SYDVKM. The ends were cut back, 3 bases at V and 7 bases at J, with 12 bases in the middle. This CDR3 has 14 amino acids. The CDR3 bases are TGTGCCAGCAGTTTGTACGGGGAGGGTGAAAAACTGTTTTTT. It is translated as CASSLYGEGEKLFF.

DNA for the CDR3: TGTGCCACCAGCTATCCGAGTAGAGTCACAGATACGCAGTATTTT. Translated: CATSYPSRVTDTQYF. V and J are TRBV15 and TRBJ2-3; D is undetermined. The V end lost 5 bases, the J end lost 2 bases, and 14 bases lay between the germline ends. Per the germline V gene, CDR1 is LNHNV and CDR2 is YYDKDF (reference sequence). This CDR3 contains 15 residues.

This rearrangement joins TRBV7-9 to TRBJ2-1; D is undetermined. V gave up 0 bases and J gave up 5 bases, with 11 bases separating them. CDR1 and CDR2 (germline): SEHNR, FQNEAQ (reference sequence). This CDR3 contains 15 residues. The CDR3, as DNA: TGTGCCAGCAGCTTAGCGCTGCGCCTCAACAATGAGCAGTTCTTC. Translation gives CASSLALRLNNEQFF.